This is a list of T cell receptor beta chains from one sample in a study of blood T cell repertoires in COVID-19. Generated by immunoSEQ multiplex PCR, the TCRdb table keeps only in-frame clones and is missing some. The data contain just over 300,000 clones, roughly 90% of them seen just once; the ten biggest clones take up about 8.9%. Sequences were obtained from PBMCs or T cells enriched from blood (not recorded which). The receptor source for this set is a woman between 18 and 30 years old who had recovered from COVID-19. Each CDR3 is given with its conserved first and last residue. D genes are given only for firm matches. Expanded clones get a size class; other rows say once, few or many, or leave the size out.

abundance: .
d_gene: .
j_gene: TRBJ2-7
len: 14
v_gene: TRBV2
CDR3nt: TGTGCCAGCAGTGAAAGAAGGGAGTTGTACGAGCAGTACTTC
CDR3aa: CASSERRELYEQYF

abundance: .
d_gene: TRBD1
j_gene: TRBJ1-2
len: 14
v_gene: TRBV3-1/TRBV3-2
CDR3nt: TGTGCCAGCAGCCAAGGGACAGGGTCGACCGGCTACACCTTC
CDR3aa: CASSQGTGSTGYTF

abundance: .
d_gene: TRBD1
j_gene: TRBJ1-3
len: 14
v_gene: TRBV29-1
CDR3nt: TGCAGCGCCGGGACAGGGGGCACTGGAAACACCATATATTTT
CDR3aa: CSAGTGGTGNTIYF

abundance: once
d_gene: .
j_gene: TRBJ1-1
len: 14
v_gene: TRBV28
CDR3nt: TGTGCCAGCATCTCCAATGGGCGGGACACTGAAGCTTTCTTT
CDR3aa: CASISNGRDTEAFF

abundance: .
d_gene: TRBD2
j_gene: TRBJ2-7
len: 15
v_gene: TRBV7-2
CDR3nt: TGTGCCAGCAGCCCGATCCTTGGCGGGAGGGGCGAGCAGTACTTC
CDR3aa: CASSPILGGRGEQYF

abundance: .
d_gene: .
j_gene: TRBJ2-1
len: 14
v_gene: TRBV20-1
CDR3nt: TGCAGTGCTAGTTCAGGGGTCGGGTTCGATGAGCAGTTCTTC
CDR3aa: CSASSGVGFDEQFF

abundance: .
d_gene: .
j_gene: TRBJ1-2
len: 12
v_gene: TRBV2
CDR3nt: TGTGCCAGCAGGCGGGGGGCCGATGGCTACACCTTC
CDR3aa: CASRRGADGYTF

abundance: .
d_gene: .
j_gene: TRBJ1-2
len: 15
v_gene: TRBV6-1
CDR3nt: TGTGCCAGCAGTGATCGGACAGTCGCTAACTATGGCTACACCTTC
CDR3aa: CASSDRTVANYGYTF

abundance: few
d_gene: .
j_gene: TRBJ2-7
len: 14
v_gene: TRBV6-5
CDR3nt: TGTGCCAGTAGAAGCCCACTGAGCTCCTACGAGCAGTACTTC
CDR3aa: CASRSPLSSYEQYF

abundance: .
d_gene: TRBD1
j_gene: TRBJ1-2
len: 17
v_gene: TRBV5-4
CDR3nt: TGTGCCAGCAGCCAAAAGGACAGGGAATGGCCCGTGGCAGGCTACACCTTC
CDR3aa: CASSQKDREWPVAGYTF

abundance: once
d_gene: .
j_gene: TRBJ2-3
len: 16
v_gene: TRBV27
CDR3nt: TGTGCCAGCACCCCTCGACGGCGGGGAGACACAGATACGCAGTATTTT
CDR3aa: CASTPRRRGDTDTQYF

abundance: once
d_gene: .
j_gene: TRBJ1-6
len: 15
v_gene: TRBV9
CDR3nt: TGTGCCAGCAGCGTAGCTGGGGGGAGCAATTCACCCCTCCACTTT
CDR3aa: CASSVAGGSNSPLHF

abundance: .
d_gene: .
j_gene: TRBJ2-7
len: 16
v_gene: TRBV4-3
CDR3nt: TGCGCCAGCAGCCAAGATCTGCAGGGAGGAATGCGGGAGCAGTACTTC
CDR3aa: CASSQDLQGGMREQYF

abundance: .
d_gene: .
j_gene: TRBJ1-2
len: 14
v_gene: TRBV3-1/TRBV3-2
CDR3nt: TGTGCCAGCAGCCAAGACGGTGCTAACTATGGCTACACCTTC
CDR3aa: CASSQDGANYGYTF

abundance: .
d_gene: .
j_gene: TRBJ2-1
len: 16
v_gene: TRBV19
CDR3nt: TGTGCCAGTACCCCCTTAGCGGAGGGGTCCTACAATGAGCAGTTCTTC
CDR3aa: CASTPLAEGSYNEQFF

abundance: .
d_gene: .
j_gene: TRBJ1-1
len: 14
v_gene: TRBV7-9
CDR3nt: TGTGCCAGCAGTCCCACACAGGGTTGGACTGAAGCTTTCTTT
CDR3aa: CASSPTQGWTEAFF

abundance: .
d_gene: TRBD1
j_gene: TRBJ1-4
len: 14
v_gene: TRBV2
CDR3nt: TGTGCCAGCAGGCCTACAGGGGAAAATGAAAAACTGTTTTTT
CDR3aa: CASRPTGENEKLFF

abundance: .
d_gene: TRBD2
j_gene: TRBJ2-7
len: 14
v_gene: TRBV5-3
CDR3nt: TGTGCCAGAAGACGCGGGAGGGCCCTCCACGAGCAGTACTTC
CDR3aa: CARRRGRALHEQYF

abundance: .
d_gene: TRBD2
j_gene: TRBJ2-3
len: 17
v_gene: TRBV27
CDR3nt: TGTGCCAGCAGTCGACCCCCCATAGCGGGGTGGTCAGATACGCAGTATTTT
CDR3aa: CASSRPPIAGWSDTQYF

abundance: .
d_gene: .
j_gene: TRBJ2-7
len: 12
v_gene: TRBV6-5
CDR3nt: TGTGCCAGCAGTTTCGGGGGATCCGAGCAGTACTTC
CDR3aa: CASSFGGSEQYF

abundance: once
d_gene: .
j_gene: TRBJ1-2
len: 15
v_gene: TRBV3-1/TRBV3-2
CDR3nt: TGTGCCAGCAGCCCCACCTTTGGAGACTCCTATGGCTACACCTTC
CDR3aa: CASSPTFGDSYGYTF

abundance: .
d_gene: .
j_gene: TRBJ1-2
len: 11
v_gene: TRBV2
CDR3nt: TGTGCCCTAGAGACAGAGGTTGGCTACACCTTC
CDR3aa: CALETEVGYTF

abundance: .
d_gene: .
j_gene: TRBJ2-7
len: 14
v_gene: TRBV6-6
CDR3nt: TGTGCCAGTTTATCGGACAGAATCTCCTACGAGCAGTACTTC
CDR3aa: CASLSDRISYEQYF

abundance: .
d_gene: TRBD2
j_gene: TRBJ2-1
len: 18
v_gene: TRBV10-3
CDR3nt: TGTGCCATCAGTACGGGACTAGCGGGGGGGCCCTACGGCAATGAGCAGTTCTTC
CDR3aa: CAISTGLAGGPYGNEQFF

abundance: .
d_gene: TRBD1
j_gene: TRBJ2-4
len: 16
v_gene: TRBV5-1
CDR3nt: TGCGCCAGCAGCCCGGGACAGTGGGGCGCCAAAAACATTCAGTACTTC
CDR3aa: CASSPGQWGAKNIQYF

abundance: .
d_gene: .
j_gene: TRBJ1-5
len: 11
v_gene: TRBV28
CDR3nt: TGTGCCAGCAGGAAGACACAGCCCCAGCATTTT
CDR3aa: CASRKTQPQHF

abundance: many
d_gene: TRBD1
j_gene: TRBJ1-2
len: 17
v_gene: TRBV4-1
CDR3nt: TGCGCCAGCAGCCAGGACACACCGGGACAGGGCGCGAGGGGCTACACCTTC
CDR3aa: CASSQDTPGQGARGYTF

abundance: .
d_gene: .
j_gene: TRBJ1-2
len: 16
v_gene: TRBV28
CDR3nt: TGTGCCAGCAGTTTAGTAGCAGAAGGTCGAGCCTATGGCTACACCTTC
CDR3aa: CASSLVAEGRAYGYTF

abundance: .
d_gene: .
j_gene: TRBJ1-3
len: 14
v_gene: TRBV19
CDR3nt: TGTGCCAGTAGCAGGGACATGGCTGGAAACACCATATATTTT
CDR3aa: CASSRDMAGNTIYF

abundance: few
d_gene: .
j_gene: TRBJ2-7
len: 15
v_gene: TRBV6-1
CDR3nt: TGTGCCAGCAGTGAGGGAGGACATACTCCATACGAGCAGTACTTC
CDR3aa: CASSEGGHTPYEQYF

abundance: few
d_gene: TRBD2
j_gene: TRBJ2-7
len: 15
v_gene: TRBV28
CDR3nt: TGTGCCAGCAGCCCTTTTGCGGGAGCATCCTACGAGCAGTACTTC
CDR3aa: CASSPFAGASYEQYF

abundance: .
d_gene: .
j_gene: TRBJ1-1
len: 13
v_gene: TRBV15
CDR3nt: TGTGCCACCAGTTTACAGAGAAACACTGAAGCTTTCTTT
CDR3aa: CATSLQRNTEAFF

abundance: many
d_gene: .
j_gene: TRBJ2-7
len: 11
v_gene: TRBV28
CDR3nt: TGTGCCAGCAGTCGTTACTACGAGCAGTACTTC
CDR3aa: CASSRYYEQYF

abundance: .
d_gene: .
j_gene: TRBJ1-3
len: 18
v_gene: TRBV27
CDR3nt: TGTGCCAGCAGTTTATCGGGGCGGGGGGCGGTTTCTGGAAACACCATATATTTT
CDR3aa: CASSLSGRGAVSGNTIYF

abundance: .
d_gene: TRBD1
j_gene: TRBJ1-1
len: 16
v_gene: TRBV7-9
CDR3nt: TGTGCCAGCAGCTTAGAGGGGCACAGGGGTGGGACTGAAGCTTTCTTT
CDR3aa: CASSLEGHRGGTEAFF

abundance: .
d_gene: .
j_gene: TRBJ1-1
len: 15
v_gene: TRBV5-1
CDR3nt: TGCGCCAGCAGCTTAGGGGGACAATCGAACACTGAAGCTTTCTTT
CDR3aa: CASSLGGQSNTEAFF

abundance: .
d_gene: .
j_gene: TRBJ2-2
len: 14
v_gene: TRBV12-5
CDR3nt: TGTGCTAGTGGTTTGGACGGGGTTACCGGGGAGCTGTTTTTT
CDR3aa: CASGLDGVTGELFF

abundance: once
d_gene: TRBD1
j_gene: TRBJ2-6
len: 16
v_gene: TRBV18
CDR3nt: TGTGCCAGCTCACAGGACAGGGGGACCGGGGCCAACGTCCTGACTTTC
CDR3aa: CASSQDRGTGANVLTF

abundance: .
d_gene: .
j_gene: TRBJ1-5
len: 13
v_gene: TRBV30
CDR3nt: TGTGCCTGGAGTGTACGGGGAGGTCAGCCCCAGCATTTT
CDR3aa: CAWSVRGGQPQHF

abundance: .
d_gene: TRBD1
j_gene: TRBJ1-5
len: 14
v_gene: TRBV18
CDR3nt: TGTGCCAGCTCACCGCAGGGGGGCAATCAGCCCCAGCATTTT
CDR3aa: CASSPQGGNQPQHF

abundance: .
d_gene: TRBD1
j_gene: TRBJ1-1
len: 18
v_gene: TRBV25-1
CDR3nt: TGTGCCAGCAGTGAACCCCAGGTGGGGACAGGGGGCGCGTCGAAAGCTTTCTTT
CDR3aa: CASSEPQVGTGGASKAFF

abundance: .
d_gene: .
j_gene: TRBJ2-1
len: 13
v_gene: TRBV7-7
CDR3nt: TGTGCCAGCAGCTTAGGGACTCTCAATGAGCAGTTCTTC
CDR3aa: CASSLGTLNEQFF

abundance: .
d_gene: .
j_gene: TRBJ1-5
len: 15
v_gene: TRBV4-1
CDR3nt: TGCGCCAGCAGCCAAGAGACGGGATACAATCAGCCCCAGCATTTT
CDR3aa: CASSQETGYNQPQHF

abundance: few
d_gene: .
j_gene: TRBJ2-2
len: 15
v_gene: TRBV6-2/TRBV6-3
CDR3nt: TGTGCCAGCAGTTACTCGGAGGACTACACCGGGGAGCTGTTTTTT
CDR3aa: CASSYSEDYTGELFF

abundance: .
d_gene: TRBD1
j_gene: TRBJ2-6
len: 17
v_gene: TRBV5-1
CDR3nt: TGCGCCAGCAGCTTGCCGACAGGGGGCTCTGGGGCCAACGTCCTGACTTTC
CDR3aa: CASSLPTGGSGANVLTF

abundance: .
d_gene: .
j_gene: TRBJ2-2
len: 13
v_gene: TRBV4-3
CDR3nt: TGCGCCAGCAGCTCACAGGGTCCCGGGGAGCTGTTTTTT
CDR3aa: CASSSQGPGELFF

abundance: .
d_gene: .
j_gene: TRBJ1-1
len: 16
v_gene: TRBV6-5
CDR3nt: TGTGCCAGCAGTTACTCAGGGGGGGAGGGTAACACTGAAGCTTTCTTT
CDR3aa: CASSYSGGEGNTEAFF

abundance: once
d_gene: .
j_gene: TRBJ1-1
len: 17
v_gene: TRBV11-3
CDR3nt: TGTGCCAGCAGCTTACGGGAGGGCAGATCCATGAACACTGAAGCTTTCTTT
CDR3aa: CASSLREGRSMNTEAFF

abundance: once
d_gene: .
j_gene: TRBJ2-3
len: 15
v_gene: TRBV29-1
CDR3nt: TGCAGCGTTGAGGCTGCGGGTGTACTGGCAGATACGCAGTATTTT
CDR3aa: CSVEAAGVLADTQYF